This T cell receptor (beta chain) was obtained from a study of blood T cells in healthy people across ages. Total RNA, at least 5 micrograms per sample, came from PBMCs. Study-wide results and limits: The CMV status of each donor remained undetermined, and this could have confounded shifts in expanded clonotypes. TCR beta diversity, measured per million T cells, fell in a roughly linear way with age.

Details on this clonotype: The antigen remains unidentified.

Next came a second PCR, run for roughly 6 to 11 cycles, which used a sample-barcoded 5' primer along with a J-beta primer mix. TCRdb reanalysed the 5' RACE reads using MiXCR and keeps one entry per CDR3 protein. The sample shows 850,000 to 1,000,000 distinct CDR3 sequences, around 54% of them seen only once. This CDR3 has 15 residues. Germline CDR1 DFQATT, CDR2 SNEGSKA (reference sequence). The trim removed 6 bases at V and 7 bases at J, leaving 16 bases unmatched. Sequenced material: blood. The rearrangement joins TRBV20-1 to TRBJ2-7; 9 bases match TRBD2. This TCR derives from a woman aged 60-75 years in good health. This CDR3 is CSAPPGSGRFNEQYF. The CDR3, as DNA: TGCAGTGCCCCCCCTGGTAGCGGGAGATTTAATGAGCAGTACTTC.